This T cell receptor beta chain originates from a study of CD8+CD57+ T cells in acquired aplastic anemia. Study in general: DNA from sorted CD4+ and CD8+ cells averaged approximately 3.5 ug. An average of approximately 11 million reads for CD4+ cells was obtained from healthy donors.

Trimming stripped 8 bases from V and 2 bases from J, with 13 bases between. Germline assignment: CDR1 SNHLY and CDR2 FYNNEI. This CDR3 spans 15 amino acids. Genomic DNA, serving as template, underwent TCR beta VDJ and CDR3 profiling. TCRdb ran MiXCR on the reads and lists one entry per CDR3 protein. Here the sample spans some 190,000 distinct CDR3 sequences, approximately 52% being singletons. The TCR sequence derives from a human donor in good health, serving as a control. This chain joins TRBV2 and TRBJ2-6; TRBD2 might be the D (5 bases). The sample comprised sorted CD4+, CD8+, or CD8+CD57+ T cells (not recorded which) from PBMCs. The CDR3 DNA follows: TGTGCCAGCCTTACGGCGGGCGCTGGGGCCAACGTCCTGACTTTC. Translating it yields CASLTAGAGANVLTF.